A selection of T cell receptor beta chains follows, all from one sample in a study of cytomegalovirus exposure and HLA in healthy donors. Sequencing was performed with immunoSEQ multiplex PCR; in TCRdb, only in-frame clones are kept and a portion is missing. The table records roughly 130,000 clones, roughly four fifths of them present only once. The sample taken for sequencing was PBMCs. The receptor set was obtained from a woman aged 40 to 50 in good health and CMV-seropositive. CDR3s include the opening cysteine and the closing phenylalanine or tryptophan. D genes are given only for firm matches. Size values are once, few and many counts, or a class for expanded clones, and some rows have none.

>TRBJ2-7|TRBD1|TRBV5-1|.
CASSQGPGQGFYEQYF
TGCGCCAGCAGCCAAGGTCCGGGACAGGGGTTTTACGAGCAGTACTTC
>TRBJ2-2|TRBD2|TRBV7-7|.
CASTFSGRTDTGELFF
TGTGCTAGCACCTTCTCCGGGAGGACGGACACCGGGGAGCTGTTTTTT
>TRBJ2-7|TRBD1|TRBV5-1|few
CASSGGQAGGEQYF
TGCGCCAGCAGCGGGGGACAGGCTGGGGGCGAGCAGTACTTC
>TRBJ2-7|.|TRBV11-3|.
CASSLGGTSYEQYF
TGTGCCAGCAGCTTAGGAGGTACGTCCTACGAGCAGTACTTC
>TRBJ2-5|.|TRBV7-3|.
CASSLSRGVQETQYF
TGTGCCAGCAGCTTATCCCGGGGAGTCCAAGAGACCCAGTACTTC
>TRBJ2-1|TRBD2|TRBV29-1|.
CSVSQLPSGEQFF
TGCAGCGTTTCCCAACTCCCTAGCGGTGAGCAGTTCTTC
>TRBJ2-7|TRBD2|TRBV5-4|.
CASSETSGRVEQYF
TGTGCCAGCAGCGAGACTAGCGGGAGGGTCGAGCAGTACTTC
>TRBJ2-2|.|TRBV7-2|few
CASSLYLGGTGELFF
TGTGCCAGCAGCCTTTACCTAGGGGGAACCGGGGAGCTGTTTTTT
>TRBJ2-1|.|TRBV2|.
CASVVGGAPYNEQFF
TGTGCCAGCGTCGTCGGCGGGGCCCCCTACAATGAGCAGTTCTTC
>TRBJ1-2|TRBD1|TRBV6-5|.
CASSYEGRGIGYTF
TGTGCCAGCAGTTACGAGGGCAGGGGGATCGGCTACACCTTC
>TRBJ1-5|TRBD1|TRBV10-3|few
CAISSRDRGSNQPQHF
TGTGCCATCAGCTCCCGGGACAGGGGGAGCAATCAGCCCCAGCATTTT
>TRBJ2-7|TRBD2|TRBV7-8|once
CASSLGGLAGDF
TGTGCCAGCAGCTTAGGGGGACTAGCGGGGGACTTC
>TRBJ1-1|.|TRBV19|.
CASSTQRGTEAFF
TGTGCCAGTAGTACACAAAGGGGGACTGAAGCTTTCTTT
>TRBJ2-5|TRBD2|TRBV5-1|.
CASSLQTSSETQYF
TGCGCCAGCAGCCTTCAGACTAGCTCGGAGACCCAGTACTTC
>TRBJ2-1|TRBD2|TRBV7-6|.
CASSPTSGGYNEQFF
TGTGCCAGCAGTCCGACTAGCGGGGGCTACAATGAGCAGTTCTTC
>TRBJ1-2|.|TRBV4-2|once
CASSQRQFPTF
TGTGCCAGCAGCCAAAGACAGTTTCCCACCTTC
>TRBJ1-2|TRBD1|TRBV18|.
CASSPGTGKDYGYTF
TGTGCCAGCTCACCTGGGACAGGGAAGGACTATGGCTACACCTTC
>TRBJ2-7|.|TRBV30|.
CAWSGSGAYEQYF
TGTGCCTGGAGCGGGTCAGGGGCCTACGAGCAGTACTTC
>TRBJ2-7|.|TRBV4-2|few
CASSQDVGQSYEQYF
TGTGCCAGCAGCCAAGACGTTGGGCAGTCCTACGAGCAGTACTTC
>TRBJ2-7|TRBD1|TRBV7-9|.
CASSKGDRAYEQYF
TGTGCCAGCAGCAAAGGGGACAGAGCCTACGAGCAGTACTTC
>TRBJ1-6|.|TRBV9|once
CASSVLVEMGSPLHF
TGTGCCAGCAGCGTCCTGGTGGAGATGGGTTCACCCCTCCACTTT
>TRBJ2-2|.|TRBV6-1|.
CASSDEPGNTGELFF
TGTGCCAGCAGTGATGAGCCAGGGAACACCGGGGAGCTGTTTTTT
>TRBJ2-3|TRBD1|TRBV15|.
CATSRGGTAISTDTQYF
TGTGCCACCAGCAGAGGAGGGACAGCAATATCCACAGATACGCAGTATTTT
>TRBJ2-7|TRBD1|TRBV28|.
CASSSTGTGRTEQYF
TGTGCCAGCAGTTCAACCGGGACAGGGAGAACCGAGCAGTACTTC
>TRBJ2-7|.|TRBV19|.
CASSIPSGSPTKQYF
TGTGCCAGTAGTATCCCCAGCGGAAGTCCTACGAAGCAGTACTTC
>TRBJ1-2|.|TRBV7-9|once
CASSLGAGHYGYTF
TGTGCCAGCAGCTTAGGTGCAGGGCACTATGGCTACACCTTC
>TRBJ2-3|.|TRBV2|.
CASSARAFGEQYF
TGTGCCAGCAGCGCCCGGGCCTTCGGGGAGCAGTATTTT
>TRBJ2-7|TRBD2|TRBV2|.
CASSGRGDEQYF
TGTGCCAGCAGCGGGAGGGGGGACGAGCAGTACTTC
>TRBJ2-7|TRBD2|TRBV5-1|.
CASSPPRAGVSSYEQYF
TGCGCCAGCAGCCCCCCGCGGGCGGGGGTGAGCTCCTACGAGCAGTACTTC
>TRBJ2-5|TRBD1|TRBV7-3|.
CASSSGTGVDETQYF
TGTGCCAGCAGCTCCGGGACAGGGGTCGATGAGACCCAGTACTTC
>TRBJ1-4|.|TRBV6-5|.
CASRATTNEKLFF
TGTGCCAGCAGGGCCACGACTAATGAAAAACTGTTTTTT
>TRBJ1-2|.|TRBV28|.
CASSSPGSYGYTF
TGTGCCAGCAGTAGTCCGGGATCATATGGCTACACCTTC
>TRBJ2-7|.|TRBV9|.
CASSVEGESGHEQYF
TGTGCCAGCAGCGTAGAAGGCGAGAGCGGCCACGAGCAGTACTTC
>TRBJ2-7|.|TRBV9|.
CASSVGTDTYEQYF
TGTGCCAGCAGCGTAGGAACAGATACCTACGAGCAGTACTTC
>TRBJ1-2|.|TRBV4-1|.
CASSQTNAIVDGYTF
TGCGCCAGCAGCCAGACTAACGCCATAGTTGATGGCTACACCTTC
>TRBJ2-2|TRBD2|TRBV7-8|.
CASSLFSGSGGNTGELFF
TGTGCCAGCAGCTTATTTTCGGGTAGCGGGGGAAACACCGGGGAGCTGTTTTTT
>TRBJ1-4|TRBD1|TRBV28|.
CASRPGTGGEKLFF
TGTGCCAGCAGGCCCGGGACAGGGGGTGAAAAACTGTTTTTT
>TRBJ1-2|.|TRBV6-1|.
CASSVLQATYGYTF
TGTGCCAGCAGTGTCCTACAGGCGACCTATGGCTACACCTTC
>TRBJ2-7|.|TRBV6-5|.
CASSLPSSYEQYF
TGTGCCAGCAGTTTACCCTCCAGCTACGAGCAGTACTTC
>TRBJ1-4|.|TRBV5-1|few
CASSLAGTYNEKLFF
TGCGCCAGCAGCTTGGCCGGGACATACAATGAAAAACTGTTTTTT
>TRBJ1-4|.|TRBV28|.
CASSLSQGKTEKLFF
TGTGCCAGCAGTTTATCACAGGGCAAAACTGAAAAACTGTTTTTT
>TRBJ2-7|TRBD1|TRBV6-5|.
CASTGTGVYEQYF
TGTGCCAGCACCGGGACAGGGGTCTACGAGCAGTACTTC
>TRBJ2-7|.|TRBV19|once
CASSNSGRQGKQYF
TGTGCCAGTAGTAACTCTGGGAGGCAGGGTAAGCAGTACTTC
>TRBJ2-5|.|TRBV28|.
CASSLWGRGKETQYF
TGTGCCAGCAGTTTATGGGGACGGGGGAAAGAGACCCAGTACTTC
>TRBJ1-4|TRBD1|TRBV7-9|few
CASSLPGTGTEKLFF
TGTGCCAGCAGCCTGCCCGGGACAGGGACTGAAAAACTGTTTTTT
>TRBJ1-1|TRBD1|TRBV4-1|.
CASSLSGQAYGTEAFF
TGCGCCAGCAGCCTCTCGGGACAGGCCTACGGGACTGAAGCTTTCTTT
>TRBJ1-1|.|TRBV19|.
CASSNPRGLARSTEAFF
TGTGCCAGTAGTAACCCCCGCGGGTTGGCAAGGAGTACTGAAGCTTTCTTT
>TRBJ1-1|TRBD1|TRBV5-4|.
CASSSGQGWGTEAFF
TGTGCCAGCAGCAGCGGACAGGGGTGGGGCACTGAAGCTTTCTTT
>TRBJ2-3|.|TRBV2|few
CASKGVFPTDTQYF
TGTGCCAGCAAGGGGGTTTTCCCCACAGATACGCAGTATTTT
>TRBJ2-7|TRBD2|TRBV29-1|.
CSVGTSGGYEQYF
TGCAGCGTTGGGACTAGCGGGGGATACGAGCAGTACTTC
>TRBJ1-5|.|TRBV28|.
CASSTGSGQPQHF
TGTGCCAGCAGTACAGGGTCCGGCCAGCCCCAGCATTTT
>TRBJ1-4|TRBD1|TRBV6-1|.
CASSKGTVPDEKLFF
TGTGCCAGCAGTAAAGGGACAGTCCCGGATGAAAAACTGTTTTTT
>TRBJ1-3|.|TRBV6-6|medium-sized
CASSYSRVGGNTIYF
TGTGCCAGCAGTTACTCCAGGGTGGGGGGAAACACCATATATTTT
>TRBJ2-7|TRBD2|TRBV7-2|.
CASSSQGAGVYEQYF
TGTGCCAGCAGCTCCCAGGGAGCGGGAGTGTACGAGCAGTACTTC
>TRBJ1-2|.|TRBV11-2|.
CASSLERRALNYGYTF
TGTGCCAGCAGCTTAGAGCGCAGGGCGCTTAACTATGGCTACACCTTC